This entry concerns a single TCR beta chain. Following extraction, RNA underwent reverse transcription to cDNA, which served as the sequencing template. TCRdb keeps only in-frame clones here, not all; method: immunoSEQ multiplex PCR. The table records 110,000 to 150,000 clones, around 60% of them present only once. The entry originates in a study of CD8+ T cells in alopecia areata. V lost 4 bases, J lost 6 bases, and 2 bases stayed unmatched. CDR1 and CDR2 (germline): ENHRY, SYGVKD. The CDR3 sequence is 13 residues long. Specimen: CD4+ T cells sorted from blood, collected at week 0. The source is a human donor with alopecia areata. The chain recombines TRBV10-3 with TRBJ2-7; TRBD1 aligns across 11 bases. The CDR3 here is CAISGGTGGEQYF. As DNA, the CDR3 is TGTGCCATCAGTGGAGGGACAGGGGGCGAGCAGTACTTC.